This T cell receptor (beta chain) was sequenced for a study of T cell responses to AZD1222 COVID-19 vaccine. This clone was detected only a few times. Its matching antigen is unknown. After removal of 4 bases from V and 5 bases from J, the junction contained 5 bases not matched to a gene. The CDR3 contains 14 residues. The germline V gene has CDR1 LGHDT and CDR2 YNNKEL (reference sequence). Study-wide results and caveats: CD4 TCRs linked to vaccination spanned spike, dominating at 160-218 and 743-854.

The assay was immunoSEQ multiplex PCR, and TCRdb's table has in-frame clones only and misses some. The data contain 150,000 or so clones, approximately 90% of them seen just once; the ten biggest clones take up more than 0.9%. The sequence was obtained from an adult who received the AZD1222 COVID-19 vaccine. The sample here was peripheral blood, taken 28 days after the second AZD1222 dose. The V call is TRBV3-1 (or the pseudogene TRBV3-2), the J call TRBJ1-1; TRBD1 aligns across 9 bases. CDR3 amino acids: CASSRTGDYTEAFF. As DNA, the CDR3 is TGTGCCAGCAGCCGGACAGGGGATTATACTGAAGCTTTCTTT.